These 23 T cell receptor beta chains came from one sample sequenced in a study of monozygotic twins with inflammatory bowel disease. TCRdb re-called the 5' RACE reads; one entry per CDR3 protein, DNA not given. The table for this sample gives a few hundred thousand distinct CDR3 sequences. Sequencing was done on a sample of blood. The receptors come from a human donor with ulcerative colitis or Crohn's disease, or a healthy co-twin of an affected twin (not recorded which).

The chain carries TRBV9 and TRBJ1-2; the D gene TCRdb calls, TRBD1, cannot be checked with no DNA. CDR1 and CDR2 (germline): SGDLS, YYNGEE. CDR3 length: 14 amino acids. The CDR3 loop is CASSVDRAWGGYTF.

This chain uses TRBV27 with TRBJ2-5. In germline, CDR1 is MNHEY, CDR2 SMNVEV (reference sequence). The CDR3 consists of 13 residues. CDR3 protein: CASSVSVQETQYF.

CDR3 in amino acids: CASSIRGNEQYF. V gene TRBV19 combines with J gene TRBJ2-7; no DNA is available, so the TRBD2 call from TCRdb remains unchecked. CDR3 length: 12 residues. CDR1 is LNHDA, CDR2 SQIVND, per germline (reference sequence).

The chain employs TRBV4-3 and TRBJ1-5. The CDR3 is 17 residues long. The germline gives CDR1 LGHNA, CDR2 YSLEER. CDR3 region: CASSQDLVGSGNQPQHF.

The rearrangement joins TRBV20-1 to TRBJ2-1; there is no DNA to check the TCRdb D call of TRBD2. Germline assignment: CDR1 DFQATT and CDR2 SNEGSKA (reference sequence). The CDR3 is made up of 14 amino acids. The CDR3 loop reads CSARDPGGAREQFF.

The rearrangement uses TRBV18 and TRBJ2-1; checking the TCRdb D call of TRBD1 is not possible without DNA. The CDR3 runs to 15 residues. Germline CDR1 reads KGHSH; CDR2 reads LQKENI. The CDR3: CASSSLGQGYNEQFF. Full variable domain (outside the CDR3, taken from reference TRBV18 and TRBJ2-1): NAGVMQNPRHLVRRRGQEARLRCSPMKGHSHVYWYRQLPEEGLKFMVYLQKENIIDESGMPKERFSAEFPKEGPSILRIQQVVRGDSAAYFCASSSLGQGYNEQFFGPGTRLTVL.

The CDR3 sequence is CASSQSQTGPYEQYF. The V and J genes are TRBV4-1 and TRBJ2-7. Germline assignment: CDR1 MGHRA and CDR2 YSYEKL. This CDR3 comprises 15 residues.

This chain uses TRBV20-1 with TRBJ2-7; TCRdb indicates TRBD2, and absent DNA this call remains unverified. CDR3 length: 11 amino acids. The germline V gene has CDR1 DFQATT and CDR2 SNEGSKA (reference sequence). The CDR3 loop reads CSAFLRVEQYF.

The chain has TRBV6-1 and TRBJ2-1; lacking DNA, the TRBD1 call made by TCRdb goes unchecked. The germline gives CDR1 MNHNS, CDR2 SASEGT. CDR3 length equals 16 residues. CDR3: CASSRSPQGQINEQFF.

The chain recombines TRBV12-3 or TRBV12-4 with TRBJ1-5; there is no DNA to check the TCRdb D call of TRBD1. CDR3 length: 13 amino acids. CDR3 protein: CASSNRNNQPQHF.

This chain connects TRBV20-1 to TRBJ2-3; TCRdb calls TRBD1, which cannot be checked without DNA. The CDR3 is 14 amino acids. CDR1 is DFQATT, CDR2 SNEGSKA, per germline (reference sequence). CDR3 sequence: CSAPRTGRTDTQYF.

The chain employs TRBV20-1 and TRBJ2-3; TCRdb indicates TRBD2, and absent DNA this call remains unverified. The length of the CDR3 is 14 residues. Germline V gene sequence: CDR1 DFQATT, CDR2 SNEGSKA (reference sequence). CDR3 sequence reads: CSARIAGAGDTQYF.

This chain uses TRBV5-1 with TRBJ2-2. The CDR3 runs 15 residues. From germline, CDR1 is SGHRS and CDR2 YFSETQ. This chain's CDR3 is CASSSGSANTGELFF.

This chain uses TRBV20-1 with TRBJ2-4; TCRdb's D gene call, TRBD2, goes unchecked for lack of DNA. CDR3 length equals 18 residues. Germline CDR1 reads DFQATT; CDR2 reads SNEGSKA (reference sequence). CDR3 in amino acids: CSASSLASRDFTKNIQYF.

This chain links TRBV2 with TRBJ2-5; no DNA is available, so the TRBD2 call from TCRdb remains unchecked. Germline loops: CDR1 SNHLY, CDR2 FYNNEI. CDR3 length: 16 amino acids. CDR3 protein: CASRGTSGGPGETQYF.

The J gene is TRBJ1-2, the V gene TRBV7-9; there is no DNA to check the TCRdb D call of TRBD1. The length of the CDR3 is 17 residues. The germline V gene encodes CDR1 SEHNR and CDR2 FQNEAQ (reference sequence). This chain's CDR3 is CASSFDTGTGLNYGYTF.

The rearrangement links TRBV3-1 to TRBJ1-6; the TCRdb D gene call, TRBD1, has no DNA to confirm it. The length of the CDR3 is 15 residues. The germline CDR1 and CDR2 sequences are LGHDT and YNNKEL (reference sequence). The CDR3 loop is CASSQRDRDNSPLHF.

CDR3 protein: CASSLAGVVNEQFF. The chain is built from TRBV7-8 and TRBJ2-1. The germline gives CDR1 SGHVS, CDR2 FQNEAQ. This CDR3 has 14 residues.

This sequence joins TRBV6-2 or TRBV6-3 and TRBJ2-7. This CDR3 spans 14 amino acids. Germline CDR1 and CDR2: MNHEY and SVGEGT. The CDR3 sequence: CASSYPGITYEQYF.

The chain carries TRBV7-6 and TRBJ2-3; no DNA is available, so the TRBD2 call from TCRdb remains unchecked. Germline CDR1 reads SGHVS; CDR2 reads FNYEAQ. This CDR3 has 13 amino acids. CDR3 in amino acids: CASKSGGTDTQYF.

V and J are TRBV20-1 and TRBJ1-5; as DNA is missing, the TRBD1 call by TCRdb cannot be tested. Germline V lookup: CDR1 DFQATT, CDR2 SNEGSKA (reference sequence). This CDR3 comprises 13 residues. The CDR3 sequence: CSAVDRVKQPQHF.

The gene calls are TRBV14 and TRBJ2-7. Germline CDR1 and CDR2: SGHDN and FVKESK. The CDR3 has 12 amino acids. Here the CDR3 reads CASSQDRYEQYF. Full variable domain (missing parts from reference TRBV14 and TRBJ2-7): EAGVTQFPSHSVIEKGQTVTLRCDPISGHDNLYWYRRVMGKEIKFLLHFVKESKQDESGMPNNRFLAERTGGTYSTLKVQPAELEDSGVYFCASSQDRYEQYFGPGTRLTVT.

The chain has TRBV5-1 and TRBJ2-6; absent DNA, TCRdb's TRBD1 call cannot be checked. The CDR3 totals 18 residues. Germline V gives CDR1 SGHRS, CDR2 YFSETQ. The CDR3: CASSLGGTGLSGANVLTF.